This is a list of T cell receptor beta chains from one sample in a study of cytomegalovirus exposure and HLA in healthy donors. TCRdb's table, derived via immunoSEQ multiplex PCR, lists solely in-frame clones and lacks some. The table shows more than 130,000 clones, with 85% to 90% occurring only once. The sequenced material came from PBMCs. Receptor source: a woman aged 18-29 years in good health and CMV-seropositive. Each CDR3 is given without its conserved first and last residue.

v_call: TRBV28
j_call: TRBJ2-7
cdr3_aa: ASSLGTGTGEQY

v_call: TRBV2
j_call: TRBJ2-3
cdr3_aa: ASSEAVSTDTQY

v_call: TRBV7-9
j_call: TRBJ2-7
cdr3_aa: ASSLGERDRTYEQY

v_call: TRBV5-1
j_call: TRBJ2-7
cdr3_aa: ASSLDTGGAYEQY

v_call: TRBV2
j_call: TRBJ2-1
cdr3_aa: ASSTDRGYNEQF

v_call: TRBV9
j_call: TRBJ2-3
cdr3_aa: ASSVVPGLAADTQY

v_call: TRBV6-5
j_call: TRBJ2-1
cdr3_aa: ASKRTGGDEQF

v_call: TRBV11-1
j_call: TRBJ2-1
cdr3_aa: ASSVADRDWSYNEQF

v_call: TRBV15
j_call: TRBJ1-6
cdr3_aa: ATSRTGVGYSPLH

v_call: TRBV10-3
j_call: TRBJ2-7
cdr3_aa: AINPEQGPVGIYEQY

v_call: TRBV7-3
j_call: TRBJ2-1
cdr3_aa: ASSLRGGSNEQF

v_call: TRBV11-2
j_call: TRBJ2-5
cdr3_aa: ASIKELAAAQETQY

v_call: TRBV5-1
j_call: TRBJ1-1
cdr3_aa: ASSSLTGTEAF

v_call: TRBV4-3
j_call: TRBJ2-1
cdr3_aa: ASSQGVTSGDNEQF

v_call: TRBV27
j_call: TRBJ2-1
cdr3_aa: ASSLLGTGAYNEQF

v_call: TRBV19
j_call: TRBJ1-1
cdr3_aa: ASNPPATGNTEAF

v_call: TRBV2
j_call: TRBJ2-3
cdr3_aa: ASRRETDTQY

v_call: TRBV30
j_call: TRBJ1-5
cdr3_aa: AWRGQASNQPQH

v_call: TRBV7-9
j_call: TRBJ2-2
cdr3_aa: ASSKTPHTGELF

v_call: TRBV30
j_call: TRBJ1-6
cdr3_aa: AWSPPRGYNSPLH